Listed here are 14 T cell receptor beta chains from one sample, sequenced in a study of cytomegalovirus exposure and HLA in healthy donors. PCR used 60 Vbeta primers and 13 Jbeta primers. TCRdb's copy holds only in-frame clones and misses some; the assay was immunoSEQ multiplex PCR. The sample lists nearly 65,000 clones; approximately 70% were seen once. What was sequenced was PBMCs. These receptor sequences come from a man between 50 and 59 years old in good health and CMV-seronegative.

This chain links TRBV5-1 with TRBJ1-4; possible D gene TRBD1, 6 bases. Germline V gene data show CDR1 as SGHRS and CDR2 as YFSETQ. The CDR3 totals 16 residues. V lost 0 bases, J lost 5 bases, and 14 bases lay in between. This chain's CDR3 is CASSLVRGTGNEKLFF. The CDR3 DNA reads TGCGCCAGCAGCTTGGTTCGGGGAACAGGGAATGAAAAACTGTTTTTT.

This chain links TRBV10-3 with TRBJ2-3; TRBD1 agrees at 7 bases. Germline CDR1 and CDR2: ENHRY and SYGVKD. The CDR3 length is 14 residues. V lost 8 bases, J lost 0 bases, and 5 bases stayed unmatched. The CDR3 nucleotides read TGTGCCATCGACGGGACAGCTAGCACAGATACGCAGTATTTT. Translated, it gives CAIDGTASTDTQYF.

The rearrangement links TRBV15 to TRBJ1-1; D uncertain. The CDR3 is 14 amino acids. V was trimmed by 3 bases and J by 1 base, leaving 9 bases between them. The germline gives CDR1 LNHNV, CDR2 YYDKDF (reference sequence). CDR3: CATSRARGNTEAFF. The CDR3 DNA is TGTGCCACCAGCAGGGCCCGGGGGAACACTGAAGCTTTCTTT.

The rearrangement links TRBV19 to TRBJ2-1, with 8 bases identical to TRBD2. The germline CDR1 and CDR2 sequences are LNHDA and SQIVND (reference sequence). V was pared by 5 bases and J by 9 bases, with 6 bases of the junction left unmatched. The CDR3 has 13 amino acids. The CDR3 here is CASSPGLALEQFF. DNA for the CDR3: TGTGCCAGTAGTCCAGGACTAGCCCTTGAGCAGTTCTTC.

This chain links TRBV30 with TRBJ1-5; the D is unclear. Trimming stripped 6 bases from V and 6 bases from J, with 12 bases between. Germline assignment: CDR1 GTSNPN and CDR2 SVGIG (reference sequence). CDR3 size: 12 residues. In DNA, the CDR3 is TGTGCCTGCAGAGAAAGAGGTCAGCCCCAGCATTTT. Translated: CACRERGQPQHF.

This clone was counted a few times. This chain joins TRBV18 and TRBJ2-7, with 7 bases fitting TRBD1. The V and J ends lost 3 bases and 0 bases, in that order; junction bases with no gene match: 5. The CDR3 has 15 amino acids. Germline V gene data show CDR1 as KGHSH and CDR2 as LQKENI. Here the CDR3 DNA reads TGTGCCAGCTCACCCCGGGACAGCATCTCCTACGAGCAGTACTTC. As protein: CASSPRDSISYEQYF.

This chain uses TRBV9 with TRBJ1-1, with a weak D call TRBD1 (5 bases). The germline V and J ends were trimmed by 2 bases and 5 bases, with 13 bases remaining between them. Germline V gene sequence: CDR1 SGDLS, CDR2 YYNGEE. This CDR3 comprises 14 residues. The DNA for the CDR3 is TGTGCCAGCAGCGTTAAAAGAGACAGAACTGAAGCTTTCTTT. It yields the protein CASSVKRDRTEAFF.

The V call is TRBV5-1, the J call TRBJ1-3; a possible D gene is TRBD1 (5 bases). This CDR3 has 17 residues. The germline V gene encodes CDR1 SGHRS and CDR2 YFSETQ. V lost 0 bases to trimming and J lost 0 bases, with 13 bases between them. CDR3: CASSLGGDPTSGNTIYF. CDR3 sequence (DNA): TGCGCCAGCAGCTTGGGGGGCGACCCCACCTCTGGAAACACCATATATTTT.

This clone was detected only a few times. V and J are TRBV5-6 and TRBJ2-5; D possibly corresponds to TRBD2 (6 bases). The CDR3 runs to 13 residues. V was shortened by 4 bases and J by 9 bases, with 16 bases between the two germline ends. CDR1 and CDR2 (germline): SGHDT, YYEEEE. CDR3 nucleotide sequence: TGTGCCAGCAGCCCTGCCGGGTCGGGGGCCCAGTACTTC. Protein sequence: CASSPAGSGAQYF.

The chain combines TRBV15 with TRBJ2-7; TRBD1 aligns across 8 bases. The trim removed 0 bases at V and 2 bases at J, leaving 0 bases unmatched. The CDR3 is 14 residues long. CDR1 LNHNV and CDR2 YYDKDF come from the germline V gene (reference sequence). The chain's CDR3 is CATSRDRGPYEQYF. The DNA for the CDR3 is TGTGCCACCAGCAGAGACAGGGGGCCCTACGAGCAGTACTTC.

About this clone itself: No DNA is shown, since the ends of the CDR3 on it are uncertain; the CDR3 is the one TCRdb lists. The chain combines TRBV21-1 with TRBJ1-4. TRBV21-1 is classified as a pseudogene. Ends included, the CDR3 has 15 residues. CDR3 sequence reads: CASSKWAGGTEKLFF.

The DNA of the CDR3 is TGTGCCACCAGCAGGGGGACAGGGCTTGAAAAACTGTTTTTT. Its protein is CATSRGTGLEKLFF. The chain uses TRBV15 and TRBJ1-4; TRBD1 aligns across 9 bases. With V trimmed by 3 bases and J by 7 bases, 3 bases remained unmatched. The CDR3 is 14 residues long. Germline-derived CDR1 and CDR2 are LNHNV and YYDKDF (reference sequence).

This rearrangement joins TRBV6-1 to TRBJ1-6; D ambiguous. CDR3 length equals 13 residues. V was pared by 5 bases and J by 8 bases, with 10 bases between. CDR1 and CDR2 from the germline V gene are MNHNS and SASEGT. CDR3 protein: CASSPTADSPLHF. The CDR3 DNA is TGTGCCAGCAGTCCCACTGCTGATTCACCCCTCCACTTT.

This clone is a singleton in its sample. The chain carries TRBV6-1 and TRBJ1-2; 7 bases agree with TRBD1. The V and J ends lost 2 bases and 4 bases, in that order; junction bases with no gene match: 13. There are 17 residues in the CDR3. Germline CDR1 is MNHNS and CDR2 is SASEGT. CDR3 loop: CASSEQQGSLFGYGYTF. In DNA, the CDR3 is TGTGCCAGCAGTGAACAACAGGGGAGCTTGTTTGGCTATGGCTACACCTTC.